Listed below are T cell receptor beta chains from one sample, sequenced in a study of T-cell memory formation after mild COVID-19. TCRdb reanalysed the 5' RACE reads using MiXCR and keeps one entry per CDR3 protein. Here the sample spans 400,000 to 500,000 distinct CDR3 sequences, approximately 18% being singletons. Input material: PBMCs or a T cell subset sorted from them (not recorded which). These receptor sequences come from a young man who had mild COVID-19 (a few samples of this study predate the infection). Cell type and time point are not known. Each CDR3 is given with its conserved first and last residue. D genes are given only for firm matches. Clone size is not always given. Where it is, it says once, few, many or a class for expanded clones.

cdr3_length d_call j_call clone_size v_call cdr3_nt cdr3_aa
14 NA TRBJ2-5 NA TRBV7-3 TGTGCCAGCAGCGACGGACAGCCTCAAGAGACCCAGTACTTC CASSDGQPQETQYF
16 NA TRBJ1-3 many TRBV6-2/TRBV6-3 TGTGCCAGCAGTAACCGACAGGACGTCTCTGGAAACACCATATATTTT CASSNRQDVSGNTIYF
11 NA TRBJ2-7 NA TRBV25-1 TGTGCCAGCAGTGCTTTGGCGGAGCAGTACTTC CASSALAEQYF
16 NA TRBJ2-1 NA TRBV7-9 TGTGCCAGCAGCCAAGCAGGGGTGTTAGCCTACAATGAGCAGTTCTTC CASSQAGVLAYNEQFF
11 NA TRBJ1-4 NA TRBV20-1 TGCGCCAGCCCAACTAATGAAAAACTGTTTTTT CASPTNEKLFF
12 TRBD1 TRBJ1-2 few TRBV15 TGTGCCACCAGCCCGGACAGGGACGGCTACACCTTC CATSPDRDGYTF
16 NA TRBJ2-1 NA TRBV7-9 TGTGCCAGCAGCTTAGCGGGACCTCGCTCCTACAATGAGCAGTTCTTC CASSLAGPRSYNEQFF
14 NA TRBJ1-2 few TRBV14 TGTGCCAGCAGCCAAATGGGAGTAAACTATGGCTACACCTTC CASSQMGVNYGYTF
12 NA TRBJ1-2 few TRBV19 TGTGCCAGTAGTACTTGGGGGCGAGGCTACACCTTC CASSTWGRGYTF
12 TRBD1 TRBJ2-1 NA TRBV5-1 TGCGCCAGCAGCTTGGAGGGACAGAAGCAGTTCTTC CASSLEGQKQFF